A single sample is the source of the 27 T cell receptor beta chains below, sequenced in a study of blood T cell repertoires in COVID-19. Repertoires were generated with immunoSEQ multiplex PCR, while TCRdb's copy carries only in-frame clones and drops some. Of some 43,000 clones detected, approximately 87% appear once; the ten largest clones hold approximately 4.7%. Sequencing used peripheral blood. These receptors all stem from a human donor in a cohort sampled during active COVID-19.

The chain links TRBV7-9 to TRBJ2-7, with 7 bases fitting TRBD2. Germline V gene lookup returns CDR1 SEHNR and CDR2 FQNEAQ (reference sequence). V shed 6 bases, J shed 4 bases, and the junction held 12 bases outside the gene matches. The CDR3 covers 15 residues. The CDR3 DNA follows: TGTGCCAGCAGACGGGCGGCGGGAGCCAATTACGAGCAGTACTTC. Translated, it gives CASRRAAGANYEQYF.

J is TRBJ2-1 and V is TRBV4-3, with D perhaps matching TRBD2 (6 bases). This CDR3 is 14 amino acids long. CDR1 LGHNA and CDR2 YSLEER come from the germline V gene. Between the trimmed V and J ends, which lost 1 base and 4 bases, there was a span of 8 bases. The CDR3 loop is CASSQGTTYNEQFF. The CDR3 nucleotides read TGCGCCAGCAGCCAAGGGACTACTTACAATGAGCAGTTCTTC.

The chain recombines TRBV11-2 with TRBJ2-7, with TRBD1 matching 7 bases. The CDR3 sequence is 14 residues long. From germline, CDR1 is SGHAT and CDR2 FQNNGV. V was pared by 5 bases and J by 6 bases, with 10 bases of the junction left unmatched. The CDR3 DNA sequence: TGTGCCAGCAGCCAGAGACAGGGTATAGGCGAGCAGTACTTC. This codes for CASSQRQGIGEQYF.

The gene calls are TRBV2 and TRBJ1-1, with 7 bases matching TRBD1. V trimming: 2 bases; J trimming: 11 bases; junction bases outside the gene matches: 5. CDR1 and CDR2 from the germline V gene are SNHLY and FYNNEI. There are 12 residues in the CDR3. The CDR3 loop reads CASSEQGVGAFF. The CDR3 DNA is TGTGCCAGCAGTGAACAGGGGGTCGGTGCTTTCTTT. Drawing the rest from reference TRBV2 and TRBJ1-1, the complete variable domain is EPEVTQTPSHQVTQMGQEVILRCVPISNHLYFYWYRQILGQKVEFLVSFYNNEISEKSEIFDDQFSVERPDGSNFTLKIRSTKLEDSAMYFCASSEQGVGAFFGQGTRLTVV.

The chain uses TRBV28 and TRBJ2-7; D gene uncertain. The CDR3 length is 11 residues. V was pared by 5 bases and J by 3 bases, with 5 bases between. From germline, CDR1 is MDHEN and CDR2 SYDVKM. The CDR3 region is CASSSIYEQYF. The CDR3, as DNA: TGTGCCAGCAGTAGCATCTACGAGCAGTACTTC.

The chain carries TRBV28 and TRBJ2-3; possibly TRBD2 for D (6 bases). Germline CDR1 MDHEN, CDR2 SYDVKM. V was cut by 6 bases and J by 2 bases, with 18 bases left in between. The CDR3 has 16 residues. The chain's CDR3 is CASSPPRDSATDTQYF. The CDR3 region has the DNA TGTGCCAGCAGCCCCCCGCGGGATTCTGCCACAGATACGCAGTATTTT.

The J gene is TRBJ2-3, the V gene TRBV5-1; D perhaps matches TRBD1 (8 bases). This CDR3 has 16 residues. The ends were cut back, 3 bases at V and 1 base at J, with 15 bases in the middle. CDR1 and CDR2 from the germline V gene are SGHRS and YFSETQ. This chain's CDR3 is CASSYGQGGGTDTQYF. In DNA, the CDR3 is TGCGCCAGCAGCTACGGACAGGGAGGGGGCACAGATACGCAGTATTTT.

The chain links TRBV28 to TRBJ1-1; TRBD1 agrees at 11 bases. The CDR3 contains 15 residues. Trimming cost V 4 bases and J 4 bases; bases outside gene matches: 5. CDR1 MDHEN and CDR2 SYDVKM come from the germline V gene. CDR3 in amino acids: CASSYTGQGATEAFF. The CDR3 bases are TGTGCCAGCAGTTACACCGGACAGGGGGCCACTGAAGCTTTCTTT. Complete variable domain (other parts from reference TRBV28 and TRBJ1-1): DVKVTQSSRYLVKRTGEKVFLECVQDMDHENMFWYRQDPGLGLRLIYFSYDVKMKEKGDIPEGYSVSREKKERFSLILESASTNQTSMYLCASSYTGQGATEAFFGQGTRLTVV.

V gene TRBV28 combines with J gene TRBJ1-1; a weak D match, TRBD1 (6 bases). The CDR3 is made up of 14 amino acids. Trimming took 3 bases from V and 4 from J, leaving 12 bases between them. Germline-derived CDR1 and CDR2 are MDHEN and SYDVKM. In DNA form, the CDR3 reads TGTGCCAGCAGTTTGGGGGCCGGGATCACTGAAGCTTTCTTT. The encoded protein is CASSLGAGITEAFF.

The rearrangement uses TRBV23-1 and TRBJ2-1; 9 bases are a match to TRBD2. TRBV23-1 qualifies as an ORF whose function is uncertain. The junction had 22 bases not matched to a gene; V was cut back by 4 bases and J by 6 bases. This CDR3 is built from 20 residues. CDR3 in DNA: TGCGCCAGCAGTCCGCACCGGGCTGGGAGCGGGAGGTGCATTGGCAATGAGCAGTTCTTC. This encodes CASSPHRAGSGRCIGNEQFF.

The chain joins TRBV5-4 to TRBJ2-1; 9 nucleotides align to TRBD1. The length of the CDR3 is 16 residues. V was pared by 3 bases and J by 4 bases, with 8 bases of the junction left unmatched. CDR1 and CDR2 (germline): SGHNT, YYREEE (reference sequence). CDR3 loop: CASSWRDGQGYNEQFF. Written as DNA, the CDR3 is TGTGCCAGCAGCTGGAGAGACGGACAGGGGTACAATGAGCAGTTCTTC. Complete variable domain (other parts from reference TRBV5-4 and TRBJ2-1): ETGVTQSPTHLIKTRGQQVTLRCSSQSGHNTVSWYQQALGQGPQFIFQYYREEENGRGNFPPRFSGLQFPNYSSELNVNALELDDSALYLCASSWRDGQGYNEQFFGPGTRLTVL.

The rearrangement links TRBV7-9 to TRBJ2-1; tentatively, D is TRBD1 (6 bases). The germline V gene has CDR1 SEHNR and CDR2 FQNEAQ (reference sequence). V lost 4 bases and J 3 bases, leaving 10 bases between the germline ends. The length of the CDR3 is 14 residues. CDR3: CASSSRDIYNEQFF. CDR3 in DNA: TGTGCCAGCAGCTCCCGGGACATCTACAATGAGCAGTTCTTC.

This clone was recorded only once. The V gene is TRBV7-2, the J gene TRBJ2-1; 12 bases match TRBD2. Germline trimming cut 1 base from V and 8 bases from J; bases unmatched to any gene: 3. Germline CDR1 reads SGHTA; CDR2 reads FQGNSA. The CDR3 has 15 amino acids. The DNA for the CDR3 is TGTGCCAGCAGCTTAGGGACTAGCGGGACCGATGAGCAGTTCTTC. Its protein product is CASSLGTSGTDEQFF.

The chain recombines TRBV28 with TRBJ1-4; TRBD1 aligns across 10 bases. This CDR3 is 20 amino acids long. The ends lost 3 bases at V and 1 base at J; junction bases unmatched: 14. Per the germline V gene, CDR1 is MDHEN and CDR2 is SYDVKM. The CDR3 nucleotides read TGTGCCAGCAGTTTTTCGCCAGGGACAGGGGTCACCCTAACTAATGAAAAACTGTTTTTT. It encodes CASSFSPGTGVTLTNEKLFF.

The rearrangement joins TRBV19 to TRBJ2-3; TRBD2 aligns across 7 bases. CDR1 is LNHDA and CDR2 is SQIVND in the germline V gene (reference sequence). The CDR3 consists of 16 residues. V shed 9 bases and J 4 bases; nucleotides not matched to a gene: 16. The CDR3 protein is CASMRVGGSSSDTQYF. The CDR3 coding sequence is TGTGCCAGCATGCGTGTTGGCGGGAGTAGTTCAGATACGCAGTATTTT.

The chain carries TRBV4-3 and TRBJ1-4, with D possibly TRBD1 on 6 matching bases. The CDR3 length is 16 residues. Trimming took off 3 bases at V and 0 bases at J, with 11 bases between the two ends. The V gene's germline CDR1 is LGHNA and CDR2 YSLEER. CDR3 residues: CASSQGHRTTNEKLFF. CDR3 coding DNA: TGCGCCAGCAGCCAGGGACACCGGACAACTAATGAAAAACTGTTTTTT.

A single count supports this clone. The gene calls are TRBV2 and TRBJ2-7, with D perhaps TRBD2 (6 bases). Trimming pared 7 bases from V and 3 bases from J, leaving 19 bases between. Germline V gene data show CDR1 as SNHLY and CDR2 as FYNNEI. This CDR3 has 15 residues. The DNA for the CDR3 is TGTGCCAGCATCCCCCTAGCGAGCCACATCTACGAGCAGTACTTC. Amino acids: CASIPLASHIYEQYF.

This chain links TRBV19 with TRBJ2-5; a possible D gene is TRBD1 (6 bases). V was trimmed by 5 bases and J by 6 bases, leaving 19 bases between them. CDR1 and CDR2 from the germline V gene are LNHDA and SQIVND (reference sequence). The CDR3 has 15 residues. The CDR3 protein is CASSPTRGLMKTQYF. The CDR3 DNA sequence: TGTGCCAGTAGTCCCACAAGGGGGTTAATGAAGACCCAGTACTTC.

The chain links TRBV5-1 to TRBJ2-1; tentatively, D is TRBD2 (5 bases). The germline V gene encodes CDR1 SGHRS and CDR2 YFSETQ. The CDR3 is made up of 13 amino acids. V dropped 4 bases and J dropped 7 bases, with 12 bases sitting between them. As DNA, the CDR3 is TGCGCCAGCAGCGTCGCAGGCGGGAATGAGCAGTTCTTC. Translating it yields CASSVAGGNEQFF.

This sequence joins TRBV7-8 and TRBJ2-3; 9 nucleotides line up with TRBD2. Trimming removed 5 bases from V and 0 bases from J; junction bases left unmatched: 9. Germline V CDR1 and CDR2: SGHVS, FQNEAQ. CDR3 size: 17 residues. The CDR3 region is CASSESGRGGSTDTQYF. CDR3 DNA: TGTGCCAGCAGCGAGAGCGGGCGGGGGGGAAGCACAGATACGCAGTATTTT.

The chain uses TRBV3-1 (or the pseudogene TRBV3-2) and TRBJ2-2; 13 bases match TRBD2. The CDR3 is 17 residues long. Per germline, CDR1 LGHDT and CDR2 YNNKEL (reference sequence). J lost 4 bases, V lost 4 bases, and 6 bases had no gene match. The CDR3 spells CASSRGLAGAGTGELFF. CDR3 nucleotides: TGTGCCAGCAGCCGCGGACTAGCGGGAGCCGGCACCGGGGAGCTGTTTTTT.

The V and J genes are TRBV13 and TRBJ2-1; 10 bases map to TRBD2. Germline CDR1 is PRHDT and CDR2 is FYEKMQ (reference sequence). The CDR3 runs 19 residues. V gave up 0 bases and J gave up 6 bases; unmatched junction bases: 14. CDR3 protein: CASSLGRSSSGRASNEQFF. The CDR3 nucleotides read TGTGCCAGCAGCTTAGGTCGCAGTTCAAGCGGGAGGGCCTCCAATGAGCAGTTCTTC. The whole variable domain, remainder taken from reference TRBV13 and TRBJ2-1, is AAGVIQSPRHLIKEKRETATLKCYPIPRHDTVYWYQQGPGQDPQFLISFYEKMQSDKGSIPDRFSAQQFSDYHSELNMSSLELGDSALYFCASSLGRSSSGRASNEQFFGPGTRLTVL.

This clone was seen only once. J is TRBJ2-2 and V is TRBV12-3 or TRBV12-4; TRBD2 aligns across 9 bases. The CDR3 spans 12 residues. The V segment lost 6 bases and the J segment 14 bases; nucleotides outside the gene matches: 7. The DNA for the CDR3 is TGTGCCAGCAGCGTGACTAGCGGAGGACTGTTTTTT. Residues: CASSVTSGGLFF.

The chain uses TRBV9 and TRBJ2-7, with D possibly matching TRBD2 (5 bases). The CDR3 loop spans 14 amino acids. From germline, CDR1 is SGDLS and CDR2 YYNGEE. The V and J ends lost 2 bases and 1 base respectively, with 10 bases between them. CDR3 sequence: CASSVSSGSYEQYF. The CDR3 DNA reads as TGTGCCAGCAGCGTTTCTTCGGGATCCTACGAGCAGTACTTC.

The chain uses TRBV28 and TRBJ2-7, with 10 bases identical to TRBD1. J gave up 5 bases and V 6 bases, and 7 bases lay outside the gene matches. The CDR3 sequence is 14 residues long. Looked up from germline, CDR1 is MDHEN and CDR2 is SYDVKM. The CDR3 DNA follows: TGTGCCAGCAGACCCGACAGGGGGCTAGACGAGCAGTACTTC. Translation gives CASRPDRGLDEQYF.

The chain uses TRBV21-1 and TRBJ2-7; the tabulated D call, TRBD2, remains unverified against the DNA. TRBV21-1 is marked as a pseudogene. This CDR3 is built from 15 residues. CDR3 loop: CARGIAARSSYEQYF. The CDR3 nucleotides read TGTGCCAGGGGGATAGCGGCCAGGAGCTCCTACGAGCAGTACTTC.

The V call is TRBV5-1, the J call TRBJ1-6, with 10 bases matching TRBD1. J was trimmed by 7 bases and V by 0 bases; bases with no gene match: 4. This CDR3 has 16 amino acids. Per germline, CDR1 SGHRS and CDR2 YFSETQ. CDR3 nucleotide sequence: TGCGCCAGCAGCTTGGGGAGGACAGGGGGAAATTCACCCCTCCACTTT. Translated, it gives CASSLGRTGGNSPLHF.